This TCR beta chain was captured in a study of T cell repertoires in cytomegalovirus infection. Study-level information: Selected CMV epitopes included recently identified HLA-C-restricted ones as well as well-studied HLA-B-restricted ones. Regarding the study as a whole: The cumulative frequency of public TCR beta families distinguished individuals who carried CMV together with the relevant HLA. Within the response measured ex vivo, HLA-C-restricted CMV-specific TCR beta clonotypes were dominant.

CDR1 SGHRS and CDR2 YFSETQ come from the germline V gene. J lost 5 bases, V lost 0 bases, and 7 bases had no gene match. This CDR3 is 16 amino acids long. As regards this clonotype: Antigen: not known.

TCRdb re-called the reads with MiXCR, one entry per CDR3 protein. The sample gives just under 500,000 distinct CDR3 sequences, around a third of which show up once; roughly a sixth is in the top ten. The input for sequencing was cultured PBMCs, taken from culture after CMV antigen stimulation. The sequence was collected from a human donor in good health (CMV status not recorded). Some clones in this sample may be carry-over from other donors' samples. The J gene is TRBJ1-1, the V gene TRBV5-1; 10 bases agree with TRBD1. The CDR3 spells CASSLATTGGRTEAFF. The CDR3 DNA sequence: TGCGCCAGCAGCTTGGCTACGACAGGGGGCCGAACTGAAGCTTTCTTT.